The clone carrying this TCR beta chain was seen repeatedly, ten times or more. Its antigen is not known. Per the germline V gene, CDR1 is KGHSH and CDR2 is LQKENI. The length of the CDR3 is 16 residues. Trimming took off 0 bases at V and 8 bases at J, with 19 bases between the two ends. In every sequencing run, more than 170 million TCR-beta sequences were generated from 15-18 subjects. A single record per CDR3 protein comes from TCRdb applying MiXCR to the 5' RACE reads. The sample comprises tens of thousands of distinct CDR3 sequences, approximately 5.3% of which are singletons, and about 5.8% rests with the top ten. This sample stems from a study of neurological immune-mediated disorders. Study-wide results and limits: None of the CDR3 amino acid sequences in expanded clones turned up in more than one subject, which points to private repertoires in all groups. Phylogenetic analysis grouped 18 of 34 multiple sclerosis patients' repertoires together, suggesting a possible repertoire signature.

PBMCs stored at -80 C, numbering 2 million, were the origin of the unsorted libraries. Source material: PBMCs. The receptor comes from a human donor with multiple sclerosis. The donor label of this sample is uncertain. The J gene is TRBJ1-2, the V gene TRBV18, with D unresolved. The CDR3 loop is CASSPPNMHQTGGYTF. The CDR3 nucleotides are TGTGCCAGCTCACCACCGAATATGCACCAGACCGGAGGCTACACCTTC.